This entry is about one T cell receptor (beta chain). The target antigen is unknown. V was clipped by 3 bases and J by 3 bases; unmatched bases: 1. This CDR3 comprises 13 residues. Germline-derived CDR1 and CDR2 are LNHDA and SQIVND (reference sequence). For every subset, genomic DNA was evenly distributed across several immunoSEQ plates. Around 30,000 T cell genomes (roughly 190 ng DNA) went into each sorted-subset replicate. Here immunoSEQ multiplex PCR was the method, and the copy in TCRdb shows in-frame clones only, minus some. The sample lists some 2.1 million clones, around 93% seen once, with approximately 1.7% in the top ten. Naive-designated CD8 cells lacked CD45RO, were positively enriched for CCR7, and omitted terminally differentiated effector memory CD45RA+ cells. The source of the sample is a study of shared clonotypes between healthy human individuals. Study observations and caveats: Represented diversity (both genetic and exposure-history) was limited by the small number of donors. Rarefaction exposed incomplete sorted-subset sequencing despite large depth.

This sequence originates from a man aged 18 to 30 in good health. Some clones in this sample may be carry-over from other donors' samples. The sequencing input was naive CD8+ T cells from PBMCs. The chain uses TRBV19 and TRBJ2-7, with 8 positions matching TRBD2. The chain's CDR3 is CASSMLAGYEQYF. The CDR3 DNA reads TGTGCCAGTAGTATGCTAGCGGGCTACGAGCAGTACTTC.